This T cell receptor (beta chain) was recovered during a study of breast tumors, draining lymph nodes, adjacent tissues. MiXCR, run by TCRdb on the multiplex PCR reads, gives a single entry per CDR3 protein. The sample lists more than 100,000 distinct CDR3 sequences, about 22% occurring once. Study-level results: Findings are consistent with lymph node origin and intratumoral expansion of most tumor T cells. That most tumor T cells come from lymph nodes remained unproven. Tumor repertoires ranked between lymph nodes and nontumor tissue in diversity, with V and J gene preferences.

At least ten counts were recorded for this clonotype. The target antigen is unknown. Breast cancer patients provided tissue from their axillary draining lymph nodes. The sequenced sample consisted of axillary lymph node tissue. The clonotype originates from a female donor with breast cancer. Some clones in this sample may be carry-over from other donors' samples.

This CDR3 reads CASSGMDSNTGELFF. DNA of the CDR3: TGTGCCAGCAGCGGAATGGACTCGAACACCGGGGAGCTGTTTTTT. The chain employs TRBV9 and TRBJ2-2, with D possibly matching TRBD2 (5 bases). Germline CDR1 is SGDLS and CDR2 is YYNGEE. Between the trimmed V and J ends, which lost 3 bases and 0 bases, there was a span of 9 bases. The CDR3 consists of 15 residues.